Below, one TCR beta chain is given with its context. Its antigen is not known. This sample is part of a study of beta chain features in type 1 diabetes. The germline V gene encodes CDR1 SQVTM and CDR2 ANQGSEA. With 4 bases removed from V and 5 bases from J, the gap between germline ends came to 13 bases. The CDR3 is 13 amino acids. Every isolated RNA sample was fully reverse transcribed, so sequencing captured expressed TCRB transcripts. Sequencing was performed with immunoSEQ multiplex PCR; in TCRdb, only in-frame clones are kept and a portion is missing. The data contain some 200,000 clones, roughly 10% of them singletons. Regarding the study as a whole: Over-representation of high TCR-expressing cells was a possible consequence of cDNA sequencing. Although PCR might favor shorter templates, it would do so equally in patients and controls.

Over 95% purity was reached by all sorted populations. J is TRBJ2-3 and V is TRBV29-1; D is perhaps TRBD2 (6 bases). The sequenced material came from central memory CD4+ T cells from blood. The sequence derives from a man between 18 and 29 years old in good health. The CDR3, as DNA: TGCAGCGTTGCCTGGGAGGCCCGAGATACGCAGTATTTT. Translating it yields CSVAWEARDTQYF.